Shown below are 28 T cell receptor beta chains from a single sample sequenced in a study of T cells in Graves' hyperthyroidism and ophthalmopathy. RNA transcripts gave rise to amplified TCR beta CDR3 regions. HTBI primers were the set used in a first-round RT-PCR of the TCR CDR3. In TCRdb, the multiplex PCR reads were re-called with MiXCR into one record per CDR3 protein. The sample has approximately 690,000 distinct CDR3 sequences; roughly 14% are singletons. The sequenced sample was blood. The receptors stem from a woman aged 45-60 years with Graves' ophthalmopathy.

This clonotype was seen at least ten times. The genes are TRBV11-2 and TRBJ1-1; no clear D. The CDR3 loop spans 12 amino acids. V lost 3 bases, J lost 4 bases, and 6 bases lay in between. CDR1 and CDR2 from the germline V gene are SGHAT and FQNNGV. The CDR3 DNA reads TGTGCCAGCAGCTTCTTATTCACTGAAGCTTTCTTT. Translated, it gives CASSFLFTEAFF.

This clonotype was recorded many times. The chain links TRBV20-1 to TRBJ2-5, with D possibly matching TRBD1 (5 bases). Germline-derived CDR1 and CDR2 are DFQATT and SNEGSKA (reference sequence). The ends were cut back, 6 bases at V and 0 bases at J, with 14 bases in the middle. The length of the CDR3 is 14 residues. The CDR3: CSASDTKYQETQYF. The CDR3 nucleotides read TGCAGTGCGTCGGACACCAAGTACCAAGAGACCCAGTACTTC.

This clonotype has just a few counts. J is TRBJ2-7 and V is TRBV7-6; no clear D gene. Germline CDR1 reads SGHVS; CDR2 reads FNYEAQ. V was cut by 5 bases and J by 4 bases, with 12 bases left in between. CDR3 length: 13 residues. CDR3 bases: TGTGCCAGCAGCCCCCGACTGGGATACGAGCAGTACTTC. Translated: CASSPRLGYEQYF.

This clonotype was seen more than once but under ten times. V gene TRBV9 combines with J gene TRBJ2-1, with D possibly TRBD2 on 5 matching bases. The CDR3 loop spans 13 amino acids. The germline V gene has CDR1 SGDLS and CDR2 YYNGEE. V was cut by 4 bases and J by 6 bases, with 11 bases left in between. CDR3 sequence: CASSPRAGNEQFF. CDR3 sequence (DNA): TGTGCCAGCAGCCCCCGGGCGGGCAATGAGCAGTTCTTC.

This clonotype was seen a few times. The chain has TRBV5-1 and TRBJ1-4; D is unclear. This CDR3 has 16 amino acids. V was pared by 3 bases and J by 7 bases, with 19 bases between. The V gene's germline CDR1 is SGHRS and CDR2 YFSETQ. CDR3 sequence reads: CASSSKSRGLSEKLFF. Here the CDR3 DNA reads TGCGCCAGCAGCTCCAAATCGCGGGGTTTGAGTGAAAAACTGTTTTTT.

As DNA, the CDR3 is TGCGCCAGCAGCTTGGATGGGGTCGGTGAAAAACTGTTTTTT. This sequence encodes CASSLDGVGEKLFF. This chain links TRBV5-1 with TRBJ1-4; no clear D gene. V was pared by 0 bases and J by 7 bases, with 10 bases between. The V gene's germline CDR1 is SGHRS and CDR2 YFSETQ. This CDR3 has 14 amino acids.

This clonotype was recorded a few times. This chain connects TRBV20-1 to TRBJ1-4; TRBD1 aligns across 9 bases. The trim removed 5 bases at V and 5 bases at J, leaving 9 bases unmatched. The CDR3 spans 15 residues. The germline gives CDR1 DFQATT, CDR2 SNEGSKA (reference sequence). Written as DNA, the CDR3 is TGCAGTGCTGGACATACCGGGACAGGGAATGAAAAACTGTTTTTT. It specifies CSAGHTGTGNEKLFF.

This clonotype was seen ten or more times. This rearrangement joins TRBV11-2 to TRBJ2-1; D uncertain. This CDR3 has 10 amino acids. V gave up 1 base and J gave up 12 bases, with 4 bases separating them. Germline CDR1 SGHAT, CDR2 FQNNGV. The CDR3 protein is CASSLGGQFF. The CDR3 nucleotides are TGTGCCAGCAGCTTAGGTGGGCAGTTCTTC.

V gene TRBV6-1 combines with J gene TRBJ1-4; 7 bases match TRBD1. CDR1 is MNHNS, CDR2 SASEGT, per germline. The CDR3 loop spans 16 amino acids. After removal of 2 bases from V and 7 bases from J, the junction contained 10 bases not matched to a gene. The CDR3 DNA reads TGTGCCAGCAGTGAAATTCTTTGGGGACAGCGTGAAAAACTGTTTTTT. It encodes CASSEILWGQREKLFF.

This clonotype has ten or more counts. The chain couples TRBV20-1 to TRBJ2-2, with TRBD2 identical over 12 bases. Germline V gene data show CDR1 as DFQATT and CDR2 as SNEGSKA (reference sequence). With V trimmed by 6 bases and J by 1 base, 3 bases remained unmatched. The length of the CDR3 is 15 residues. CDR3 bases: TGCAGTGCGTTGACTAGCGGGAGGAACACCGGGGAGCTGTTTTTT. As protein: CSALTSGRNTGELFF.

There are a few counts of this clonotype. The chain combines TRBV6-2 or TRBV6-3 with TRBJ2-7; D gene uncertain. The CDR3 runs 14 residues. The V end was cut by 2 bases, the J end by 7 bases, with 15 bases between. Germline V CDR1 and CDR2: MNHEY, SVGEGT. The CDR3 here is CASSYAGPSGEQYF. In DNA form, the CDR3 reads TGTGCCAGCAGTTACGCCGGACCGTCCGGGGAGCAGTACTTC.

A remark on this clonotype: The junction shows a germline mismatch at one end, possibly a read error. The chain has TRBV6-2 or TRBV6-3 and TRBJ2-3; possibly TRBD1 for D (5 bases). The CDR3 contains 13 residues. CDR1 and CDR2 (germline): MNHEY, SVGEGT. The CDR3 DNA sequence: TGTGCCTGCAGTTGGGGCGCCCCAGATACGCAGTATTTT. Amino acid sequence: CACSWGAPDTQYF.

CDR3 region: CAWRWDGATEAFF. CDR3 in DNA: TGTGCCTGGAGGTGGGACGGCGCCACTGAAGCTTTCTTT. The rearrangement uses TRBV30 and TRBJ1-1; tentative D call: TRBD1 (5 bases). The CDR3 consists of 13 residues. Trimming cost V 3 bases and J 4 bases, with 12 bases left between them. The germline CDR1 and CDR2 sequences are GTSNPN and SVGIG (reference sequence).

Notes on this clonotype: This may come from a read error, since a much larger clone is one base off. The chain recombines TRBV7-2 with TRBJ2-5; TRBD1 matches 11 bases. Germline V lookup: CDR1 SGHTA, CDR2 FQGNSA. CDR3 length: 15 amino acids. CDR3 nucleotide sequence: TGTGCCAGCAGCCCAGGACAGGGGGCCTTGGAGACCCAGTGCTTC. It is translated as CASSPGQGALETQCF. Variable domain in full (rest from reference TRBV7-2 and TRBJ2-5): GAGVSQSPSNKVTEKGKDVELRCDPISGHTALYWYRQSLGQGLEFLIYFQGNSAPDKSGLPSDRFSAERTGGSVSTLTIQRTQQEDSAVYLCASSPGQGALETQCFGPGTRLLVL.

In its sample, this clonotype was seen a few times. The chain uses TRBV27 and TRBJ2-1; TRBD1 agrees at 7 bases. The junction had 13 bases not matched to a gene; V was cut back by 3 bases and J by 8 bases. This CDR3 is 16 amino acids long. Germline V gene sequence: CDR1 MNHEY, CDR2 SMNVEV (reference sequence). CDR3 nucleotide sequence: TGTGCCAGCAGTTTTTTACGGCGCAGCACAGGGGATGAGCAGTTCTTC. Encoded protein: CASSFLRRSTGDEQFF.

Of note for this clonotype: This could be a read error, since a much larger clone is one nucleotide away. V and J are TRBV10-3 and TRBJ2-7; TRBD1 matches 10 bases. Matching the DNA end better, TRBJ2-1 makes the J call doubtful. Germline CDR1 reads ENHRY; CDR2 reads SYGVKD. The CDR3 length is 14 residues. In DNA, the CDR3 is TGTGCCATCAGCCTGACAGGGGGCGACTACGAGCAGTTCTTC. It translates to CAISLTGGDYEQFF.

Many counts were recorded for this clonotype. V and J are TRBV11-2 and TRBJ2-3; 7 nucleotides align to TRBD1. CDR3 length: 16 amino acids. V gave up 5 bases and J gave up 0 bases; unmatched junction bases: 8. Germline V lookup: CDR1 SGHAT, CDR2 FQNNGV. The CDR3 sequence: CASSPHPTGSTDTQYF. The CDR3 nucleotides are TGTGCCAGCAGCCCTCACCCGACAGGGAGCACAGATACGCAGTATTTT.

This clonotype occurred many times. The chain is built from TRBV30 and TRBJ2-1, with D possibly being TRBD1 (6 bases). CDR3 length: 15 residues. The germline gives CDR1 GTSNPN, CDR2 SVGIG (reference sequence). With 1 base removed from V and 5 bases from J, the gap between germline ends came to 15 bases. The CDR3 reads CAWSAPGQDHNEQFF. CDR3 coding DNA: TGTGCCTGGAGTGCCCCGGGACAAGATCACAATGAGCAGTTCTTC. Complete variable domain (other parts from reference TRBV30 and TRBJ2-1): SQTIHQWPATLVQPVGSPLSLECTVEGTSNPNLYWYRQAAGRGLQLLFYSVGIGQISSEVPQNLSASRPQDRQFILSSKKLLLSDSGFYLCAWSAPGQDHNEQFFGPGTRLTVL.

The table lists this clonotype with many counts. The chain's CDR3 is CASSRQGSGRGAGELFF. Here the CDR3 DNA reads TGTGCCAGCAGTCGCCAAGGTAGCGGGAGAGGGGCCGGGGAGCTGTTTTTT. The chain is built from TRBV28 and TRBJ2-2; 9 bases map to TRBD2. Trimming removed 5 bases from V and 6 bases from J; junction bases left unmatched: 13. Germline V gives CDR1 MDHEN, CDR2 SYDVKM. The CDR3 totals 17 residues.

This clonotype was seen repeatedly, ten times or more. The V gene is TRBV7-2, the J gene TRBJ2-1; 7 positions match TRBD2. With 1 base clipped from V and 6 bases from J, the junction kept 9 bases outside the gene matches. The CDR3 extends over 16 amino acids. CDR1 is SGHTA, CDR2 FQGNSA, per germline. The CDR3 sequence is CASSLVIASGPNEQFF. Written as DNA, the CDR3 is TGTGCCAGCAGCTTAGTCATAGCTAGCGGACCCAATGAGCAGTTCTTC.

This clonotype occurred many times. The chain combines TRBV7-9 with TRBJ1-6; possibly TRBD1 for D (5 bases). This CDR3 has 15 residues. Germline V CDR1 and CDR2: SEHNR, FQNEAQ (reference sequence). Trimming removed 1 base at V and 2 bases at J, with 6 bases between. The CDR3 loop reads CASSLEGTYNSPLHF. CDR3 nucleotides: TGTGCCAGCAGCTTAGAGGGGACCTATAATTCACCCCTCCACTTT.

The chain carries TRBV5-1 and TRBJ2-5; 13 bases are shared with TRBD2. With 9 bases clipped from V and 2 bases from J, the junction kept 10 bases outside the gene matches. CDR3 length equals 16 residues. Germline CDR1 SGHRS, CDR2 YFSETQ. CDR3 bases: TGCGCCACGCAAAGAACGGGACTAGCGGGACAAGAGACCCAGTACTTC. Encoded protein: CATQRTGLAGQETQYF.

This clonotype was counted a few times. The CDR3 region has the DNA TGTGCCAGCAGCTTAGCGGCGGTTTCTAGCGGGAGAGGTGTAGATACGCAGTATTTT. Translation gives CASSLAAVSSGRGVDTQYF. The J gene is TRBJ2-3, the V gene TRBV7-9; TRBD2 agrees at 10 bases. Germline V lookup: CDR1 SEHNR, CDR2 FQNEAQ (reference sequence). This CDR3 has 19 residues. Trimming removed 0 bases from V and 5 bases from J; junction bases left unmatched: 14.

This clonotype appeared many times. This chain uses TRBV27 with TRBJ2-3; 13 bases line up with TRBD2. The CDR3 consists of 18 residues. V dropped 2 bases and J dropped 7; count of bases not matched to a gene: 12. Germline CDR1 and CDR2: MNHEY and SMNVEV (reference sequence). For the CDR3, the DNA is TGTGCCAGCAGTTTACTGACCCGGACTAGCGGGAGCCGTTATACGCAGTATTTT. It codes for CASSLLTRTSGSRYTQYF.

In this sample, this clonotype turned up a few times. V is TRBV29-1 and J is TRBJ1-1; TRBD1 matches 7 bases. Germline V CDR1 and CDR2: SQVTM, ANQGSEA. The CDR3 extends over 12 amino acids. V lost 4 bases to trimming and J lost 5 bases; unmatched junction nucleotides: 4. The CDR3 protein is CSVGNRGTEAFF. The CDR3 DNA reads as TGCAGCGTTGGTAACAGGGGAACTGAAGCTTTCTTT.

This clonotype was picked up many times. The chain carries TRBV7-2 and TRBJ2-5, with D unclear. Trimming removed 5 bases at V and 4 bases at J, with 14 bases between. This CDR3 has 14 residues. The germline CDR1 and CDR2 sequences are SGHTA and FQGNSA. The CDR3 loop is CASSRKGSGETQYF. CDR3 in DNA: TGTGCCAGCAGCCGAAAGGGTAGTGGAGAGACCCAGTACTTC.

This clonotype was found many times. The chain employs TRBV7-3 and TRBJ2-1; 7 nucleotides line up with TRBD2. The V gene end was trimmed by 5 bases and the J gene end by 10 bases; junction bases not matched to a gene: 11. CDR1 and CDR2 (germline): SGHTA, FQGTGA. This CDR3 comprises 14 residues. The chain's CDR3 is CASSPLFAGEEQFF. CDR3 in DNA: TGTGCCAGCAGCCCCCTTTTTGCGGGAGAAGAGCAGTTCTTC.

The DNA of the CDR3 is TGTGCCAGCAGCCCAGGGCCCGTCGTGGGAGATACGCAGTATTTT. Encoded protein: CASSPGPVVGDTQYF. The gene calls are TRBV9 and TRBJ2-3; possibly TRBD1 for D (5 bases). The V gene's germline CDR1 is SGDLS and CDR2 YYNGEE. CDR3 length: 15 amino acids. With 4 bases removed from V and 5 bases from J, the gap between germline ends came to 17 bases.